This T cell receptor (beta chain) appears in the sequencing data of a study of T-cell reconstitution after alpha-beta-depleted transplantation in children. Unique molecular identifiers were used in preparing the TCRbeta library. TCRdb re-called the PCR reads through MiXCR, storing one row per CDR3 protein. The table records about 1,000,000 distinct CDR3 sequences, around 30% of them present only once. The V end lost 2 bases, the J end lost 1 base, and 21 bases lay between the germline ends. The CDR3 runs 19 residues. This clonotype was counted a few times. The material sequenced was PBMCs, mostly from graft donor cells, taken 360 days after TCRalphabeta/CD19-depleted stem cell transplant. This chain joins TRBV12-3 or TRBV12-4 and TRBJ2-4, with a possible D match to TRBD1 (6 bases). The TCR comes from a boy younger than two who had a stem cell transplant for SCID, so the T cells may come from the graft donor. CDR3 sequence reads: CASSLTHSTGYWAKNIQYF. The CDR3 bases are TGTGCCAGCAGTTTAACTCATTCAACAGGGTATTGGGCCAAAAACATTCAGTACTTC.